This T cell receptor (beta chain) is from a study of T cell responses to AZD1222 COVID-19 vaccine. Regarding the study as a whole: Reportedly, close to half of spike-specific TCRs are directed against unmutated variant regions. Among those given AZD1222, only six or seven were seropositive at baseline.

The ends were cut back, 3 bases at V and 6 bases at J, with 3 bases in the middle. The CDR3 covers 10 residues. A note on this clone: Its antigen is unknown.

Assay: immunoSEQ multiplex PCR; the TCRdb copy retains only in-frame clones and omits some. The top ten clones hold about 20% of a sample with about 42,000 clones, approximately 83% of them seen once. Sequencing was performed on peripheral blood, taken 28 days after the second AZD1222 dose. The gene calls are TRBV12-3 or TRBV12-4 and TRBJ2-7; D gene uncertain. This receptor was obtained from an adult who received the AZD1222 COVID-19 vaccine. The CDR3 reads CASSFSEQYF. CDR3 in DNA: TGTGCCAGCAGTTTTAGCGAGCAGTACTTC.